The 2 T cell receptor beta chains below come from one sample, sequenced in a study of neurological immune-mediated disorders. Time point denoted: technical triplicate 3. TCRdb reprocessed the 5' RACE reads with MiXCR, giving one entry per CDR3 protein. Of some 30,000 distinct CDR3 sequences in the sample, about 15% were seen once. Material for sequencing was CD4+ T cells from blood. The receptor set was obtained from a female donor with HTLV-1-associated myelopathy (HAM/TSP).

The V call is TRBV5-4, the J call TRBJ2-3, with 8 bases that match TRBD2. The trim removed 4 bases at V and 6 bases at J, leaving 4 bases unmatched. Germline CDR1 is SGHNT and CDR2 is YYREEE (reference sequence). The CDR3 consists of 13 residues. As DNA, the CDR3 is TGTGCCAGCAGCCCACCGGGGGGGGATACGCAGTATTTT. Translation: CASSPPGGDTQYF.

This clonotype was seen at least ten times. CDR3 in DNA: TGCGCCAGCAGTTATGGAGCCTCCTACGAGCAGTACTTC. This codes for CASSYGASYEQYF. The chain links TRBV5-1 to TRBJ2-7; D is uncertain. The CDR3 spans 13 residues. Trimming pared 5 bases from V and 0 bases from J, leaving 9 bases between. Germline V gives CDR1 SGHRS, CDR2 YFSETQ.